Sequencing of this T cell receptor (beta chain) was carried out in a study of blood T cells in healthy people across ages. This clonotype occurred many times. Antigen unknown. This CDR3 is built from 14 residues. Trimming pared 4 bases from V and 5 bases from J, leaving 11 bases between. The V gene's germline CDR1 is SEHNR and CDR2 FQNEAQ (reference sequence). Study-wide results and limits: Diversity estimates from one million T cells were considered underestimates. Donor CMV infection status was unknown, possibly confounding age-related changes in expanded clonotypes. Roughly linear age-related decline in beta diversity appeared, significant by age 40.

PCR was performed a second time for about 6 to 11 cycles using a sample-barcoded 5' primer and a J-beta primer mix. TCRdb reprocessed the 5' RACE reads via MiXCR and lists one record per CDR3 protein. The data show some 900,000 distinct CDR3 sequences, more than 25% seen once. Each sample yielded at least 6 million isolated PBMCs. The sequence derives from a woman older than 75 in good health. This chain links TRBV7-9 with TRBJ1-4, with D unresolved. Sequencing used blood. The CDR3 loop reads CASSSDGLNEKLFF. The CDR3 DNA follows: TGTGCCAGCAGCTCCGACGGATTGAATGAAAAACTGTTTTTT.